The T cell receptor (beta chain) described here comes from a study of blood T cell repertoires in COVID-19. On the study more broadly: Both acute and convalescent COVID-19 samples were obtained from the United States, Italy and Spain.

Germline CDR1 reads SGHDT; CDR2 reads YYEEEE. This CDR3 has 16 residues. V shed 2 bases and J 4 bases; nucleotides not matched to a gene: 7. Clones were sequenced by immunoSEQ multiplex PCR, and TCRdb holds only the in-frame ones, with some missing. This table has almost 400,000 clones, 89% appearing once. This TCR came from a woman aged 30 to 39 who had recovered from COVID-19. Sequences were obtained from PBMCs or T cells enriched from blood (not recorded which). The chain couples TRBV5-6 to TRBJ2-3; TRBD1 matches 10 bases. CDR3: CASSLEATGGPDTQYF. CDR3 nucleotides: TGTGCCAGCAGCTTAGAGGCGACAGGGGGCCCAGATACGCAGTATTTT.